This is a list of T cell receptor beta chains from one sample in a study of cytomegalovirus exposure and HLA in healthy donors. Using immunoSEQ multiplex PCR, the repertoire was profiled, and TCRdb retains in-frame clones only, with some absent. The profile shows fewer than 250,000 clones, about 82% of them singletons. Material for sequencing was PBMCs. The source is a man under 40 in good health and CMV-seronegative. Both conserved end residues are part of each CDR3. A D gene is named only where the DNA matches it firmly. Clone size is stated in some rows and not others, as once, few, many or a class when expanded.

CDR3 protein | CDR3 DNA | D gene | clone size | J gene | V gene
CASRPGRGYTDTQYF | TGTGCCAGCAGGCCGGGGCGGGGTTACACAGATACGCAGTATTTT | - | - | TRBJ2-3 | TRBV28
CASSLSPQGNEKLFF | TGTGCCAGCAGCTTAAGTCCACAGGGAAATGAAAAACTGTTTTTT | - | - | TRBJ1-4 | TRBV7-8
CASSERGGANTGELFF | TGCGCCAGCAGCGAGAGAGGGGGGGCGAACACCGGGGAGCTGTTTTTT | - | - | TRBJ2-2 | TRBV5-1
CASSPRSSYRVNYGYTF | TGTGCCAGCAGTCCGCGATCCTCCTACCGTGTTAACTATGGCTACACCTTC | - | - | TRBJ1-2 | TRBV28
CASSGMTGGGEKLFF | TGTGCCAGCAGCGGAATGACAGGGGGCGGTGAAAAACTGTTTTTT | TRBD1 | - | TRBJ1-4 | TRBV6-1
CASRAGGPFYEQYF | TGTGCCAGCCGAGCGGGGGGCCCTTTCTACGAGCAGTACTTC | TRBD2 | - | TRBJ2-7 | TRBV6-6
CASSYSAGRSGYTF | TGTGCCAGCAGTTACTCAGCAGGGCGGTCGGGCTACACCTTC | - | - | TRBJ1-2 | TRBV6-5
CASSADRGSEAFF | TGTGCCAGCAGCGCGGACAGGGGGAGTGAAGCTTTCTTT | TRBD1 | - | TRBJ1-1 | TRBV6-1
CASSLVGTQYF | TGTGCCAGCTCGCTAGTGGGTACGCAGTATTTT | - | few | TRBJ2-3 | TRBV18
CASSLPKGGRQETQYF | TGTGCCAGCAGCTTGCCTAAGGGGGGGCGGCAAGAGACCCAGTACTTC | - | - | TRBJ2-5 | TRBV5-4
CASRDGTGWSEQFF | TGTGCCAGCAGGGATGGGACAGGGTGGAGTGAGCAGTTCTTC | TRBD1 | - | TRBJ2-1 | TRBV5-6
CASSSRGASGDTDTQYF | TGTGCCAGCAGCTCCCGCGGTGCTAGCGGGGACACAGATACGCAGTATTTT | TRBD2 | - | TRBJ2-3 | TRBV11-2
CASVAGAPPSSADTQYF | TGTGCCAGCGTCGCGGGGGCCCCACCTTCAAGCGCGGATACGCAGTATTTT | - | - | TRBJ2-3 | TRBV7-8
CASSPRTGRTYEQYF | TGCGCCAGCAGCCCCCGGACAGGGCGTACCTACGAGCAGTACTTC | TRBD1 | - | TRBJ2-7 | TRBV4-1
CASSIRDRVDNTF | TGTGCCAGCAGCATCCGGGACAGGGTTGACAACACCTTC | TRBD1 | - | TRBJ1-2 | TRBV5-4
CASSIGRDTQYF | TGTGCCAGTAGTATCGGGAGAGATACGCAGTATTTT | - | - | TRBJ2-3 | TRBV19
CASRAGGSSYEQYF | TGTGCCAGCCGTGCGGGGGGTAGCTCCTACGAGCAGTACTTC | TRBD2 | - | TRBJ2-7 | TRBV2
CAISPQGAPSGNTIYF | TGTGCCATCAGTCCTCAGGGGGCCCCCTCTGGAAACACCATATATTTT | TRBD1 | - | TRBJ1-3 | TRBV10-3
CSVGVVGGPYEQYF | TGCAGCGTTGGAGTCGTGGGGGGGCCATACGAGCAGTACTTC | - | - | TRBJ2-7 | TRBV29-1
CASSVDLGDIQYF | TGTGCCAGCAGCGTGGACCTAGGGGACATTCAGTACTTC | - | once | TRBJ2-4 | TRBV9
CASSHDDRNNSPLHF | TGTGCCAGCAGTCACGATGACAGGAATAATTCACCCCTCCACTTT | - | - | TRBJ1-6 | TRBV6-6
CASSPTGAGDTQYF | TGTGCCAGCTCACCGACAGGGGCGGGAGATACGCAGTATTTT | TRBD1 | - | TRBJ2-3 | TRBV18
CASSYGAGGRNEQFF | TGTGCCAGCAGTTACGGAGCGGGGGGAAGGAATGAGCAGTTCTTC | TRBD2 | - | TRBJ2-1 | TRBV6-5
CASTRFADSPLHF | TGTGCCAGCACTCGCTTTGCGGATTCACCCCTCCACTTT | - | few | TRBJ1-6 | TRBV6-5
CASSSGTGKTQYF | TGTGCCAGCAGCTCCGGGACAGGGAAGACCCAGTACTTC | TRBD1 | - | TRBJ2-5 | TRBV7-2
CASSQGTTSGGYEQYF | TGCGCCAGCAGCCAAGGTACGACTAGCGGGGGCTACGAGCAGTACTTC | TRBD2 | - | TRBJ2-7 | TRBV4-3
CASSPTGQGSQETQYF | TGTGCTAGCAGCCCCACCGGACAGGGGTCGCAAGAGACCCAGTACTTC | TRBD1 | - | TRBJ2-5 | TRBV7-7
CASSLASKDLAVDTQYF | TGTGCCAGCAGCTTGGCCTCTAAGGATCTAGCTGTAGATACGCAGTATTTT | - | - | TRBJ2-3 | TRBV5-6
CASSPTGQGGSYEQYF | TGTGCCAGCAGCCCTACCGGACAGGGGGGATCCTACGAGCAGTACTTC | TRBD1 | once | TRBJ2-7 | TRBV5-5
CASSLEAGASETQYF | TGTGCCAGCAGTTTAGAAGCGGGGGCCAGCGAGACCCAGTACTTC | TRBD2 | once | TRBJ2-5 | TRBV27
CASSNDRASGNTIYF | TGTGCCAGCAGTAACGACAGGGCCTCTGGAAACACCATATATTTT | TRBD1 | - | TRBJ1-3 | TRBV6-5
CASLLDRFQLYGYTF | TGTGCCAGCTTATTAGACAGGTTCCAGCTCTATGGCTACACCTTC | - | - | TRBJ1-2 | TRBV7-2
CASSFSRQADYEQYF | TGTGCCAGCAGTTTTTCTCGACAGGCGGACTACGAGCAGTACTTC | - | few | TRBJ2-7 | TRBV28
CASSDGSSGANVLTF | TGCGCCAGCAGTGACGGGTCTTCTGGGGCCAACGTCCTGACTTTC | - | - | TRBJ2-6 | TRBV10-1
CASSRQGSRNTIYF | TGTGCCAGTAGTCGACAGGGTAGTCGAAACACCATATATTTT | TRBD1 | - | TRBJ1-3 | TRBV19
CASSEARVGANYGYTF | TGTGCCAGCAGTGAAGCCCGAGTGGGAGCTAACTATGGCTACACCTTC | - | - | TRBJ1-2 | TRBV6-1
CASSAGQALTGNTIYF | TGTGCCAGCAGTGCGGGACAGGCCCTTACTGGAAACACCATATATTTT | TRBD1 | - | TRBJ1-3 | TRBV6-1
CASRNWTGNSNQPQHF | TGTGCCAGCAGGAATTGGACAGGCAATAGCAATCAGCCCCAGCATTTT | TRBD1 | - | TRBJ1-5 | TRBV27
CSTYEGQGGSFYGYTF | TGCAGCACCTACGAGGGGCAGGGGGGTTCGTTCTATGGCTACACCTTC | TRBD1 | few | TRBJ1-2 | TRBV29-1
CASSLGLGTGSNEQFF | TGTGCCAGCAGCCTCGGCCTTGGGACAGGTTCGAATGAGCAGTTCTTC | TRBD1 | - | TRBJ2-1 | TRBV7-9
CASSLGGKYEQYF | TGTGCCAGCAGTTTAGGAGGCAAATACGAGCAGTACTTC | - | - | TRBJ2-7 | TRBV28